The 24 T cell receptor beta chains in this list originate from one sample, sequenced in a study of blood T cell repertoires in COVID-19. Data came from immunoSEQ multiplex PCR; TCRdb stores just in-frame clones and leaves some out. The data contain about 98,000 clones, 82% of them singletons. The sequencing sample was made of peripheral blood. The receptors come from a man between 70 and 80 years old with active or convalescent COVID-19.

Only one count was recorded for this clone. The gene calls are TRBV4-1 and TRBJ2-7; 11 positions match TRBD2. Germline lookup yields CDR1 MGHRA and CDR2 YSYEKL. The V gene end was trimmed by 3 bases and the J gene end by 5 bases; junction bases not matched to a gene: 9. The CDR3 is 16 amino acids. CDR3 DNA: TGCGCCAGCAGCCATTTCCAGACTAGCGGGGCTAACGAGCAGTACTTC. Amino acid sequence: CASSHFQTSGANEQYF.

The chain links TRBV6-5 to TRBJ1-2; TRBD1 matches at 7 bases. Per the germline V gene, CDR1 is MNHEY and CDR2 is SVGAGI. Unmatched junction bases numbered 12, after V lost 10 bases and J lost 4 bases. The CDR3 is 14 residues long. CDR3 DNA: TGTGCCACTACCGGGACAGAGGGTACCTATGGCTACACCTTC. It yields the protein CATTGTEGTYGYTF.

The gene calls are TRBV13 and TRBJ2-7; unclear D gene. Deletions cut 7 bases from V and 2 bases from J, with 15 bases between. Germline CDR1 is PRHDT and CDR2 is FYEKMQ (reference sequence). The CDR3 extends over 14 amino acids. The CDR3 bases are TGTGCCAGCACGACTCAGTTGAGGACCTACGAGCAGTACTTC. This codes for CASTTQLRTYEQYF.

This rearrangement joins TRBV20-1 to TRBJ2-7, with 9 bases that match TRBD1. Germline CDR1 DFQATT, CDR2 SNEGSKA (reference sequence). V dropped 3 bases and J dropped 2; count of bases not matched to a gene: 8. The CDR3 contains 15 residues. The CDR3 loop reads CSASPTGTGTYEQYF. In DNA, the CDR3 is TGCAGTGCTAGTCCCACCGGGACAGGGACCTACGAGCAGTACTTC.

The chain couples TRBV2 to TRBJ1-4, with a tentative D call TRBD1 (6 bases). CDR3 length: 14 amino acids. Looked up from germline, CDR1 is SNHLY and CDR2 is FYNNEI. With 6 bases removed from V and 7 bases from J, the gap between germline ends came to 15 bases. DNA of the CDR3: TGTGCCAGCAGGGCCCAGGGGTTAGCTGAAAAACTGTTTTTT. Translation: CASRAQGLAEKLFF.

The V gene is TRBV5-1, the J gene TRBJ2-5, with D tentatively TRBD2 (7 bases). CDR3 length equals 15 residues. Germline V gene sequence: CDR1 SGHRS, CDR2 YFSETQ. Between the trimmed V and J ends, which lost 0 bases and 2 bases, there was a span of 11 bases. The DNA for the CDR3 is TGCGCCAGCAGCTTGGCCGGGGGGCCACAAGAGACCCAGTACTTC. Its protein is CASSLAGGPQETQYF.

V gene TRBV9 combines with J gene TRBJ1-2, with D tentatively TRBD1 (6 bases). Germline CDR1 and CDR2: SGDLS and YYNGEE. V lost 1 base and J lost 5, with 21 bases in between. The CDR3 sequence is 17 residues long. The CDR3 nucleotides read TGTGCCAGCAGCGTAATGGGGGGGCCTCTTACAATTTATGGCTACACCTTC. Residues: CASSVMGGPLTIYGYTF.

Many counts were recorded for this clone. The chain has TRBV7-9 and TRBJ1-3, with D hard to call. Trimming shortened V by 6 bases and J by 2 bases, and 5 bases separated the two germline ends. Germline V CDR1 and CDR2: SEHNR, FQNEAQ (reference sequence). The CDR3 loop spans 12 amino acids. CDR3 sequence: CASSQAGNTIYF. CDR3 nucleotides: TGTGCCAGCAGTCAGGCTGGAAACACCATATATTTT.

CDR3: CASSQPGTGGTYGYTF. CDR3 nucleotide sequence: TGCGCCAGCAGCCAACCCGGGACAGGGGGGACCTATGGCTACACCTTC. The V gene is TRBV4-1, the J gene TRBJ1-2, with 11 bases fitting TRBD1. The V gene's germline CDR1 is MGHRA and CDR2 YSYEKL. With V trimmed by 2 bases and J by 4 bases, 6 bases remained unmatched. The CDR3 consists of 16 residues.

The chain employs TRBV6-5 and TRBJ2-1, with a weak D call TRBD2 (5 bases). Per the germline V gene, CDR1 is MNHEY and CDR2 is SVGAGI. V was trimmed by 5 bases and J by 2 bases, leaving 13 bases between them. CDR3 length: 15 residues. CDR3 nucleotides: TGTGCCAGCAGTCCAGAGGACTTGACCTACAATGAGCAGTTCTTC. It translates to CASSPEDLTYNEQFF.

A few counts support this clone. The V call is TRBV21-1, the J call TRBJ1-5; TRBD1 is the table's D call, not checked against the DNA. TRBV21-1 is a recognized pseudogene. The CDR3 consists of 19 residues. In DNA form, the CDR3 reads TGTGCCAGCAGCAAGGCTGCCGAGCCCTCAGGGGTTAGCAATCAGCCCCAGCATTTT. It encodes CASSKAAEPSGVSNQPQHF.

The chain employs TRBV6-5 and TRBJ1-2; D remains ambiguous. Germline values: CDR1 MNHEY, CDR2 SVGAGI. The CDR3 loop spans 13 amino acids. V was pared by 2 bases and J by 7 bases, with 11 bases between. CDR3 sequence (DNA): TGTGCCAGCAGTTACGGGCAGTTCCTTGGCTACACCTTC. Translation: CASSYGQFLGYTF.

This clone appeared once. V gene TRBV11-3 combines with J gene TRBJ2-7; TRBD2 is a possible D gene (5 bases). With 6 bases removed from V and 0 bases from J, the gap between germline ends came to 15 bases. The CDR3 is 15 residues long. In germline, CDR1 is SGHNT, CDR2 YENEEA. The CDR3 DNA follows: TGTGCCAGCAGTCCCGGGATCCGAGACTCCTACGAGCAGTACTTC. It is translated as CASSPGIRDSYEQYF.

V is TRBV10-3 and J is TRBJ1-1; D remains ambiguous. CDR1 ENHRY and CDR2 SYGVKD come from the germline V gene. Trimming removed 3 bases from V and 1 base from J, with 9 bases in between. This CDR3 spans 14 amino acids. The CDR3 spells CAISEVARNTEAFF. CDR3 DNA sequence: TGTGCCATCAGTGAAGTAGCCAGGAACACTGAAGCTTTCTTT.

This clone appeared a single time. The chain employs TRBV18 and TRBJ2-7, with TRBD2 matching over 14 bases. Losses at the gene ends were 5 bases for V and 2 bases for J; bases not matched to a gene: 8. The CDR3 has 17 residues. Germline V gives CDR1 KGHSH, CDR2 LQKENI. As DNA, the CDR3 is TGTGCCAGCTCAATGCCGGGACTAGCGGGGGATCCCTACGAGCAGTACTTC. Translated: CASSMPGLAGDPYEQYF.

The chain carries TRBV24-1 and TRBJ1-6; a weak D match, TRBD1 (6 bases). CDR1 is KGHDR, CDR2 SFDVKD, per germline. This CDR3 has 19 residues. Trimming pared 4 bases from V and 0 bases from J, leaving 18 bases between. CDR3 bases: TGTGCCACCAGTGACTGGAACGGACAGCTGAGCTCCTATAATTCACCCCTCCACTTT. Its translation is CATSDWNGQLSSYNSPLHF.

The chain links TRBV28 to TRBJ1-3; D possibly corresponds to TRBD1 (5 bases). CDR1 and CDR2 (germline): MDHEN, SYDVKM. This CDR3 is 18 amino acids long. Deletions cut 0 bases from V and 1 base from J, with 16 bases between. The DNA for the CDR3 is TGTGCCAGCAGTTTATGGGGCGGAGGGACTTCTTCTGGAAACACCATATATTTT. This translates into CASSLWGGGTSSGNTIYF.

This clone was picked up a small number of times. The V and J genes are TRBV25-1 and TRBJ1-3; no clear D gene. The V and J ends lost 5 bases and 0 bases respectively, with 14 bases between them. The CDR3 has 16 amino acids. In germline, CDR1 is MGHDK, CDR2 SYGVNS. In DNA form, the CDR3 reads TGTGCCAGCAGTCGGGATGGCGCAGGCTCTGGAAACACCATATATTTT. The encoded protein is CASSRDGAGSGNTIYF.

The V gene is TRBV24-1, the J gene TRBJ2-2, with D perhaps TRBD2 (5 bases). Deletions cut 2 bases from V and 7 bases from J, with 7 bases between. Germline V gives CDR1 KGHDR, CDR2 SFDVKD. CDR3 size: 13 residues. The CDR3 protein is CATSDSDYGELFF. The DNA of the CDR3 is TGTGCCACCAGTGATTCCGACTACGGGGAGCTGTTTTTT.

The genes are TRBV4-3 and TRBJ2-3; D is perhaps TRBD2 (7 bases). The germline V and J ends were trimmed by 1 base and 4 bases, with 15 bases remaining between them. Germline V gives CDR1 LGHNA, CDR2 YSLEER. The length of the CDR3 is 16 residues. The CDR3 is CASSQGLAGASDTQYF. The CDR3, as DNA: TGCGCCAGCAGCCAAGGGCTTGCGGGGGCCTCAGATACGCAGTATTTT.

The gene calls are TRBV5-6 and TRBJ2-2, with TRBD1 matching over 7 bases. CDR3 length: 15 residues. Germline CDR1 SGHDT, CDR2 YYEEEE. Trimming removed 2 bases from V and 1 base from J; junction bases left unmatched: 2. CDR3 loop: CASSFRTGNTGELFF. The CDR3, as DNA: TGTGCCAGCAGCTTTCGGACAGGGAACACCGGGGAGCTGTTTTTT.

This chain links TRBV11-2 with TRBJ2-1, with D possibly matching TRBD1 (6 bases). This CDR3 is built from 14 residues. The germline CDR1 and CDR2 sequences are SGHAT and FQNNGV. Trimming took 5 bases from V and 3 from J, leaving 11 bases between them. DNA for the CDR3: TGTGCCAGCAGCATCGGACAGTTCTACAATGAGCAGTTCTTC. Translation: CASSIGQFYNEQFF.

The CDR3 loop is CASSLMGGGLPYEQYF. The CDR3 DNA reads TGTGCCAGCAGCTTAATGGGCGGGGGCCTCCCATACGAGCAGTACTTC. The V gene is TRBV7-8, the J gene TRBJ2-7; a possible D gene is TRBD2 (7 bases). V shed 2 bases and J shed 4 bases, with 18 bases lying between them. The CDR3 length is 16 residues. Germline CDR1 reads SGHVS; CDR2 reads FQNEAQ.

This clone has only one observation. Sequence at one end of the junction differs from germline and may be a read error. The V and J genes are TRBV7-7 and TRBJ2-5; a weak D match, TRBD1 (5 bases). This CDR3 has 13 amino acids. Per the germline V gene, CDR1 is SSHAT and CDR2 is FNYEAQ (reference sequence). The CDR3 DNA is TGTGCTAGCAGCCCCCGGACACAAGAGACCCAGTACTTC. Its translation: CASSPRTQETQYF.